The rows below give T cell receptor beta chains drawn from one sample of a study of patients and donors after allogeneic stem cell transplantation. TCRdb passed the RT-PCR reads through MiXCR, listing each CDR3 protein once. The sample records more than 2,500 distinct CDR3 sequences, about 5.4% being singletons. The sample taken for sequencing was blood, either unsorted or a sorted T cell fraction (not recorded which). Receptors were obtained from a human donor who was either an allogeneic HSCT recipient or a stem cell or donor lymphocyte infusion donor (not recorded which). It is not recorded whose cells these are; they may come from a transplant donor. Both conserved end residues are part of each CDR3. Each record gives: D gene, V gene, clone size, CDR3 length, J gene, CDR3 protein, CDR3 DNA. A D gene is named only where the DNA matches it firmly. Clone size, where shown, is once, few, many, or a class for clones that have expanded.

NA	TRBV7-2	NA	16	TRBJ2-1	CASSFSVGSSYNEQFF	TGTGCCAGCAGCTTTAGTGTGGGGAGCTCCTACAATGAGCAGTTCTTC
NA	TRBV4-1	medium-sized	16	TRBJ1-5	CASSQDYSLSNQPQHF	TGCGCCAGCAGCCAAGACTACAGCCTTAGCAATCAGCCCCAGCATTTT
TRBD2	TRBV11-3	medium-sized	14	TRBJ2-1	CASRGGGLVDEQFF	TGTGCCAGCAGGGGTGGAGGACTAGTTGATGAGCAGTTCTTC
NA	TRBV7-2	large	15	TRBJ1-5	CASSPQLNSNQPQHF	TGTGCCAGCAGCCCTCAGTTAAATAGCAATCAGCCCCAGCATTTT
NA	TRBV3-1	medium-sized	12	TRBJ1-1	CASSLVQTEAFF	TGTGCCAGCAGCCTAGTCCAGACAGAAGCTTTCTTT
NA	TRBV29-1	medium-sized	12	TRBJ2-1	CSYEGLTNEQFF	TGCAGCTATGAGGGCCTTACCAATGAGCAGTTCTTC
NA	TRBV28	large	13	TRBJ1-2	CASSDPSGGGYTF	TGTGCCAGCAGTGACCCTTCGGGGGGCGGCTACACCTTC
NA	TRBV7-9	medium-sized	14	TRBJ2-2	CASSTLGADGELFF	TGTGCCAGCAGCACCCTGGGAGCGGACGGGGAGCTGTTTTTT
NA	TRBV27	large	12	TRBJ2-3	CASSTLTDTQYF	TGTGCCAGCAGTACCCTCACAGATACGCAGTATTTT
TRBD1	TRBV7-8	NA	17	TRBJ1-2	CASSLVPRGGRGRGYTF	TGTGCCAGCAGCTTAGTTCCTCGCGGTGGAAGGGGGCGCGGCTACACCTTC
NA	TRBV29-1	few	13	TRBJ1-3	CSARGSARNTIYF	TGCAGCGCGAGGGGCTCGGCGCGAAACACCATATATTTT
NA	TRBV18	medium-sized	14	TRBJ2-7	CASSTRGSSDEQYF	TGTGCCAGCTCCACCCGGGGCAGTTCTGACGAGCAGTACTTC
TRBD1	TRBV5-4	NA	14	TRBJ2-7	CASSWGQGAYEQYF	TGTGCCAGCAGCTGGGGACAGGGGGCCTACGAGCAGTACTTC
TRBD1	TRBV29-1	medium-sized	13	TRBJ2-3	CSVEAGGADTQYF	TGCAGCGTTGAAGCAGGGGGCGCGGATACGCAGTATTTT
NA	TRBV5-6	medium-sized	12	TRBJ2-3	CASTRDFDTQYF	TGTGCCAGCACGAGGGATTTTGATACGCAGTATTTT
NA	TRBV27	medium-sized	16	TRBJ2-7	CASRLQGAYGSYEQYF	TGTGCCAGCAGGCTACAGGGCGCGTACGGCTCCTACGAGCAGTACTTC
NA	TRBV7-2	medium-sized	13	TRBJ1-5	CASSPGDNQPQHF	TGTGCCAGCAGCCCGGGGGATAATCAGCCCCAGCATTTT
NA	TRBV2	medium-sized	13	TRBJ1-1	CASRGSGVTEAFF	TGTGCCAGCAGGGGGTCGGGGGTCACTGAAGCTTTCTTT
NA	TRBV7-6	NA	11	TRBJ2-1	CASSTFNEQFF	TGTGCCAGCAGCACATTCAATGAGCAGTTCTTC
NA	TRBV28	few	13	TRBJ2-2	CASSRRNTGELFF	TGTGCCAGCAGTAGGAGGAACACCGGGGAGCTGTTTTTT
TRBD2	TRBV9	medium-sized	21	TRBJ2-4	CASSEGLATLPTRNAKNIQYF	TGTGCCAGCAGCGAGGGACTAGCGACCCTACCGACCCGGAATGCCAAAAACATTCAGTACTTC
NA	TRBV7-2	NA	13	TRBJ1-1	CASSSLWNTEAFF	TGTGCCAGCAGCTCCCTTTGGAACACTGAAGCTTTCTTT
NA	TRBV6-1	NA	15	TRBJ2-7	CASRVGPGRSYEQYF	TGTGCCAGCAGGGTAGGGCCGGGGCGATCCTACGAGCAGTACTTC
TRBD2	TRBV7-6	medium-sized	15	TRBJ2-2	CASSLLAANTGELFF	TGTGCCAGCAGCTTACTAGCGGCGAACACCGGGGAGCTGTTTTTT
NA	TRBV19	medium-sized	15	TRBJ2-1	CASRVGTSSYNEQFF	TGTGCCAGTAGGGTCGGAACCTCGTCTTACAATGAGCAGTTCTTC
NA	TRBV7-2	medium-sized	14	TRBJ2-1	CASSLFQGSPEQFF	TGTGCCAGCAGCTTGTTTCAGGGTAGCCCCGAGCAGTTCTTC
TRBD1	TRBV12-3/TRBV12-4	medium-sized	15	TRBJ2-3	CASSYEGASSDTQYF	TGTGCCAGCAGTTACGAGGGGGCTAGCTCAGATACGCAGTATTTT
NA	TRBV11-2	NA	13	TRBJ2-5	CASSSGAQETQYF	TGTGCCAGCAGCTCCGGGGCCCAAGAGACCCAGTACTTC
TRBD2	TRBV6-2/TRBV6-3	medium-sized	15	TRBJ2-3	CASSYSGRAMDTQYF	TGTGCCAGCAGTTACAGCGGGAGGGCCATGGATACGCAGTATTTT
NA	TRBV7-8	medium-sized	15	TRBJ2-2	CASSLFTHVTGELFF	TGTGCCAGCAGCTTATTTACCCATGTCACCGGGGAGCTGTTTTTT
TRBD2	TRBV7-9	medium-sized	15	TRBJ2-3	CASSLSGRGPDTQYF	TGTGCCAGCAGCCTTAGCGGGCGAGGTCCAGATACGCAGTATTTT